This TCR beta chain was identified during a study of T-cell memory formation after mild COVID-19. Study-wide background: The TCR clusters were mostly specific to one donor. Study findings and constraints: Confirmation of SARS-CoV-2 specificity was lacking for second-wave clones peaking day 37. Day 15 to 85 contracting clones showed balanced CD4/CD8; later expanders leaned CD4+.

To note about this clonotype: What it binds is not known.

Germline V gives CDR1 MDHEN, CDR2 SYDVKM. Trimming left V 4 bases short and J 4 bases short, with 10 bases between. This CDR3 has 13 residues. 5'RACE primed at constant segments yielded TCR alpha and TCR beta cDNA libraries bearing sample barcodes and UMIs. Via MiXCR, TCRdb re-called the 5' RACE reads, giving one row per CDR3 protein. Here the sample spans approximately 250,000 distinct CDR3 sequences, 15% to 20% being singletons. Input material: PBMCs or a T cell subset sorted from them (not recorded which). The chain employs TRBV28 and TRBJ1-2; a weak D match, TRBD1 (5 bases). This sequence was found in a man between 18 and 29 years old who had mild COVID-19 (a few samples of this study predate the infection). Cell type and time point are not known. The CDR3: CASSSQGPYGYTF. In DNA form, the CDR3 reads TGTGCCAGCAGTTCGCAGGGTCCCTATGGCTACACCTTC.